This entry concerns a single T cell receptor beta chain. This clone may be a read error of a much larger clone one base away. Trimming removed 5 bases at V and 6 bases at J, with 16 bases between. Germline V gene lookup returns CDR1 SGHTA and CDR2 FQGNSA. The CDR3 consists of 14 residues. This record comes from a study of blood T cells in healthy people across ages. On the study more broadly: Template switching recovered approximately one barcoded beta molecule for every two T cells.

A sample-barcoded 5' primer and a J-beta primer mix were used in a second PCR of about 7 to 11 cycles. Tags on each cDNA molecule came from a template-switch adaptor with 12 random nucleotides. Sequencing of every sample gave 2.5 million or more CDR3-containing paired-end reads. TCRdb reprocessed the 5' RACE reads via MiXCR and lists one record per CDR3 protein. The table has about 700,000 distinct CDR3 sequences, less than 40% seen once. The V call is TRBV7-2, the J call TRBJ1-1; D is ambiguous. Sequenced input: blood. The TCR sequence derives from an elderly woman in good health. Here the CDR3 DNA reads TGTGCCAGCAGCCGAACAGACGCCTACGCTGAAGCTTTCTTT. Protein product: CASSRTDAYAEAFF.